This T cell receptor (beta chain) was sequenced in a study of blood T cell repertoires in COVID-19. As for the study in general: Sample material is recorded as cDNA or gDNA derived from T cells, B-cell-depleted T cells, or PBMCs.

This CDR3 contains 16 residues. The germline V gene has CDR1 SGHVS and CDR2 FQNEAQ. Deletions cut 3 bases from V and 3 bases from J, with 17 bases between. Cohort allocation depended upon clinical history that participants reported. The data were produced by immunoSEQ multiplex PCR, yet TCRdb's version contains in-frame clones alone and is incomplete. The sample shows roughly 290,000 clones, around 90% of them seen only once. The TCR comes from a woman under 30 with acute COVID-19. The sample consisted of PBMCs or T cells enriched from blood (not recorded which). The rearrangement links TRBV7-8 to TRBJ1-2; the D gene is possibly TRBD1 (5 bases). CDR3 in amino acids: CASSLGLEGRDYGYTF. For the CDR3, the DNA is TGTGCCAGCAGCTTGGGACTGGAGGGCAGAGACTATGGCTACACCTTC.